This TCR beta chain was identified during a study of blood T cell repertoires in COVID-19. About the study: Sites in the United States, Italy and Spain provided acute and convalescent COVID-19 samples. The analysed material was cDNA or gDNA that came from T cells, B-cell-depleted T cells, or PBMCs.

In the original processing: Nucleated cell counts were estimated from reference gene primer amplification. The data were produced by immunoSEQ multiplex PCR, yet TCRdb's version contains in-frame clones alone and is incomplete. That table supplies the V and J calls and clone size; D and trimming were determined from the DNA. The data contain 150,000 to 200,000 clones, 65% to 90% of them singletons. Germline CDR1 is LNHDA and CDR2 is SQIVND (reference sequence). The CDR3 covers 15 residues. The junction had 8 bases not matched to a gene; V was cut back by 5 bases and J by 3 bases. This clonotype was obtained from a man aged 50-60 years with active or convalescent COVID-19. Sequencing input: peripheral blood. The chain has TRBV19 and TRBJ2-7; 9 bases line up with TRBD2. CDR3 sequence (DNA): TGTGCCAGTAGTTCATCTAGCGGGGCTATCTACGAGCAGTACTTC. It translates to CASSSSSGAIYEQYF.